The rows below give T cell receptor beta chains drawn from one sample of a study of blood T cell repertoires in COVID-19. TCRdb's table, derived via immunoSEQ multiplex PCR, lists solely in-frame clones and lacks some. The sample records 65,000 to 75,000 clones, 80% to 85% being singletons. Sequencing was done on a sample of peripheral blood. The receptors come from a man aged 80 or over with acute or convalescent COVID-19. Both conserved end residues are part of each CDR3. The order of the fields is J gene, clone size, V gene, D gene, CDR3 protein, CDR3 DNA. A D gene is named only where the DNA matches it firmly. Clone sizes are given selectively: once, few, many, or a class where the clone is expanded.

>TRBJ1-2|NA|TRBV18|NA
CASSPSPPSRASYGYTF
TGTGCCAGCTCACCTAGCCCCCCCTCGAGGGCTTCGTATGGCTACACCTTC
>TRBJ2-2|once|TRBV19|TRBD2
CASSTPRLAGGLGTGELFF
TGTGCCAGTAGTACCCCAAGACTAGCGGGGGGGCTGGGGACCGGGGAGCTGTTTTTT
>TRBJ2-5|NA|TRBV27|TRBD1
CASSLAGTGFVRETQYF
TGTGCCAGCAGTTTAGCCGGGACAGGGTTTGTCCGAGAGACCCAGTACTTC
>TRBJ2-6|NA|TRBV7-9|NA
CASSPSGANVLTF
TGTGCCAGCAGCCCATCTGGGGCCAACGTCCTGACTTTC
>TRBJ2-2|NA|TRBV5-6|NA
CASSRTRGSGELFF
TGTGCCAGCAGCCGGACTCGGGGGTCCGGGGAGCTGTTTTTT
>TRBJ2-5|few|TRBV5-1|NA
CASSLGRRETQYF
TGCGCCAGCAGCTTGGGGCGGCGGGAGACCCAGTACTTC
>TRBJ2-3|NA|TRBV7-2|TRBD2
CASSHSGGTSGGSTDTQYF
TGTGCCAGCAGCCACAGTGGCGGGACTAGCGGGGGGAGCACAGATACGCAGTATTTT
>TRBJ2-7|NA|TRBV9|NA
CASSVDQFYEQYF
TGTGCCAGCAGCGTAGATCAATTCTACGAGCAGTACTTC
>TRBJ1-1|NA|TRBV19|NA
CASSIPQGPGNTEAFF
TGTGCCAGTAGTATCCCCCAGGGGCCGGGGAACACTGAAGCTTTCTTT
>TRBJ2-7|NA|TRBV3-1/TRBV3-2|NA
CASSSGVSSYEQYF
TGTGCCAGCAGCTCGGGAGTTTCGTCCTACGAGCAGTACTTC
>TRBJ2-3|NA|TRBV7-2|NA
CASTARTGQDTQYF
TGTGCCAGCACCGCCCGAACAGGACAGGATACGCAGTATTTT
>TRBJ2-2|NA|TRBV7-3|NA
CASSSGTHTGELFF
TGTGCCAGCAGCTCCGGGACACACACCGGGGAGCTGTTTTTT
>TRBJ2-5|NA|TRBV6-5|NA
CASWGLPGDQYF
TGTGCCAGTTGGGGCCTTCCAGGAGACCAGTACTTC
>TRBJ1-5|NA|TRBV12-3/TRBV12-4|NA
CASRLESFQPQHF
TGTGCCAGCAGGCTAGAATCCTTTCAGCCCCAGCATTTT
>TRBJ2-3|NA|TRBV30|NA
CAWKSGLSTDTQYF
TGTGCCTGGAAATCAGGTCTGAGCACAGATACGCAGTATTTT
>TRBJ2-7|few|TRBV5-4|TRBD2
CASSPGTSGTYEQYF
TGTGCCAGCAGCCCCGGGACTAGCGGAACCTACGAGCAGTACTTC
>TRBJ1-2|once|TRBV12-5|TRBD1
CATAGTGFGYTF
TGTGCTACCGCCGGGACAGGGTTTGGCTACACCTTC
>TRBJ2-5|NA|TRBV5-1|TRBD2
CASSLGPTSVQETQYF
TGCGCCAGCAGCCTGGGTCCTACTAGCGTCCAAGAGACCCAGTACTTC
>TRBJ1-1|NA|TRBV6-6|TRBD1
CASRGTGSNTEAFF
TGTGCCAGCAGGGGGACAGGGTCAAACACTGAAGCTTTCTTT
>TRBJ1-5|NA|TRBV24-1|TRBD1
CATSDTQTGSANQPQHF
TGTGCCACCAGTGATACCCAGACAGGGTCGGCGAATCAGCCCCAGCATTTT
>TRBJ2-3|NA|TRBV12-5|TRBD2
CASGQTSGRATDTQYF
TGTGCTAGTGGCCAAACTAGCGGGAGGGCCACAGATACGCAGTATTTT
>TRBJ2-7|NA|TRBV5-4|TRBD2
CASSPKTSGSYEQYF
TGTGCCAGCAGCCCAAAGACTAGCGGGAGCTACGAGCAGTACTTC
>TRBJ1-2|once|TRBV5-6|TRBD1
CASSPTGGYGYTF
TGTGCCAGCAGCCCGACAGGGGGTTACGGCTACACCTTC
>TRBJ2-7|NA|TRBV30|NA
CAWSPTDLKRGQYF
TGTGCCTGGAGTCCGACGGACTTAAAACGGGGGCAGTACTTC
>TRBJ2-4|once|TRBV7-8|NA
CASSLQGRAKNIQYF
TGTGCCAGCAGCCTACAGGGGAGGGCCAAAAACATTCAGTACTTC
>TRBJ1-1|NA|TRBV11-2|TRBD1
CASSLGDRVSEAFF
TGTGCCAGCAGCTTAGGGGACAGGGTTTCTGAAGCTTTCTTT
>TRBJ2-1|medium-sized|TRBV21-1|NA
CASRKGLAGYNEQFF
TGTGCCAGCAGAAAAGGACTAGCGGGATACAATGAGCAGTTCTTC
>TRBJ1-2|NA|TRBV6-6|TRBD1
CASSPDRSLNGYTF
TGTGCCAGCAGTCCGGACAGGTCGTTGAACGGCTACACCTTC
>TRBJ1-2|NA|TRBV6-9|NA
CASIHEGFGYTF
TGTGCCAGCATTCACGAGGGATTCGGCTACACCTTC
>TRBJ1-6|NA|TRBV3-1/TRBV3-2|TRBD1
CASSRPPDRDLDNSPLHF
TGTGCCAGCAGTCGCCCACCCGACAGGGACCTCGATAATTCACCCCTCCACTTT
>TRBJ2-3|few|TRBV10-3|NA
CAISPAPTDTQYF
TGTGCCATCAGCCCTGCGCCCACAGATACGCAGTATTTT
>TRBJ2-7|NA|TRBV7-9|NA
CASSLTGLEQYF
TGTGCCAGCAGCTTGACAGGATTGGAGCAGTACTTC
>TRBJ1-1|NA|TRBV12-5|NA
CASGSIDKNTEAFF
TGTGCTAGTGGTAGTATAGACAAAAACACTGAAGCTTTCTTT
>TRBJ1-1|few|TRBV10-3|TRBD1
CAIRRTGEVNTEAFF
TGTGCCATCAGGCGGACAGGGGAGGTGAACACTGAAGCTTTCTTT
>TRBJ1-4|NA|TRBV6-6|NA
CASSRGTAEKLFF
TGTGCCAGCAGTCGCGGGACTGCGGAAAAACTGTTTTTT
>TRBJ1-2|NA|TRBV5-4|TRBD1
CASSRLQGADGYTF
TGTGCCAGCAGCCGGTTACAGGGGGCGGATGGCTACACCTTC